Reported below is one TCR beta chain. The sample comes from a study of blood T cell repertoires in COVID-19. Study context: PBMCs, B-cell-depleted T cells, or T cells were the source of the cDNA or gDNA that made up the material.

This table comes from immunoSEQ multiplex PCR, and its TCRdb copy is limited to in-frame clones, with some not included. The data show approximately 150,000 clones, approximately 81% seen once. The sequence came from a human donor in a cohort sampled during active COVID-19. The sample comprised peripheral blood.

The chain's CDR3 is CASSLSGAGQGAYEQYF. CDR3 nucleotide sequence: TGTGCCAGCAGTTTATCTGGTGCCGGACAGGGGGCATACGAGCAGTACTTC. The rearrangement joins TRBV28 to TRBJ2-7, with TRBD1 matching over 11 bases. The CDR3 runs to 17 residues. V was clipped by 1 base and J by 4 bases; unmatched bases: 9. The germline CDR1 and CDR2 sequences are MDHEN and SYDVKM. Full variable domain (outside the CDR3, taken from reference TRBV28 and TRBJ2-7): DVKVTQSSRYLVKRTGEKVFLECVQDMDHENMFWYRQDPGLGLRLIYFSYDVKMKEKGDIPEGYSVSREKKERFSLILESASTNQTSMYLCASSLSGAGQGAYEQYFGPGTRLTVT.